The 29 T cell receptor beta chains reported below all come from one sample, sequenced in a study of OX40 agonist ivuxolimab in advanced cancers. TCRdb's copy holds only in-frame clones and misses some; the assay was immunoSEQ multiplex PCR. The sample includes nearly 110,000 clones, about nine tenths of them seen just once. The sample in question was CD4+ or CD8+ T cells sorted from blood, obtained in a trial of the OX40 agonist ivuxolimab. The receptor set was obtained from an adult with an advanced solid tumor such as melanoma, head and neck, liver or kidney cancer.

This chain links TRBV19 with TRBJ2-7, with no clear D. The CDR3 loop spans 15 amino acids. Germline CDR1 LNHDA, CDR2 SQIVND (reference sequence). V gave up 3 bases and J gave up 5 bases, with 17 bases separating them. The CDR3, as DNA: TGTGCCAGTAGTATCAACGGCGCAGATACCGACGAGCAGTACTTC. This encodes CASSINGADTDEQYF. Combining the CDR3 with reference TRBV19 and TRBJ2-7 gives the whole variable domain DGGITQSPKYLFRKEGQNVTLSCEQNLNHDAMYWYRQDPGQGLRLIYYSQIVNDFQKGDIAEGYSVSREKKESFPLTVTSAQKNPTAFYLCASSINGADTDEQYFGPGTRLTVT.

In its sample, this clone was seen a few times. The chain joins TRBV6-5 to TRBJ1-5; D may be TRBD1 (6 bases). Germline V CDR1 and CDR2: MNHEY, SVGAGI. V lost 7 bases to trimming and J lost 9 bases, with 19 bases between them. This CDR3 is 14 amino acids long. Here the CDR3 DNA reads TGTGCCAGCACCCCGGACAGTCGAGGATCGCCCCAGCATTTT. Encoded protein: CASTPDSRGSPQHF.

CDR3 residues: CASRRGQADTQYF. The CDR3 bases are TGTGCCTCTCGACGGGGGCAGGCAGATACGCAGTATTTT. The chain carries TRBV6-6 and TRBJ2-3; perhaps D is TRBD1 or TRBD2 (6 bases each). CDR1 and CDR2 from the germline V gene are MNHNY and SVGAGI (reference sequence). The length of the CDR3 is 13 residues. V was shortened by 11 bases and J by 4 bases, with 16 bases between the two germline ends.

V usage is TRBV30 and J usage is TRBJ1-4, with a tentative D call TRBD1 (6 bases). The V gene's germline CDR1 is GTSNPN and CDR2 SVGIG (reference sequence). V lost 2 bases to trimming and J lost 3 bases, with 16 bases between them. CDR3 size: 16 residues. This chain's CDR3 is CAWSSTPGTPNEKLFF. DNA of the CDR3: TGTGCCTGGAGTTCGACCCCCGGGACACCTAATGAAAAACTGTTTTTT.

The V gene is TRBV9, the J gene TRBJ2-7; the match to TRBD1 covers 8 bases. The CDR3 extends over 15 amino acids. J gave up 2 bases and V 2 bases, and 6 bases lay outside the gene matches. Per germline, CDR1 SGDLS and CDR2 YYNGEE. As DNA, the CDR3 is TGTGCCAGCAGCGTCTCCGGGACAGGCGCCTACGAGCAGTACTTC. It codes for CASSVSGTGAYEQYF.

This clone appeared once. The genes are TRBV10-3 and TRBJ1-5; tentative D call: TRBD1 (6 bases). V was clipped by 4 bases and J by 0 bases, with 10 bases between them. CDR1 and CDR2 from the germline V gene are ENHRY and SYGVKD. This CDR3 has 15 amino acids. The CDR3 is CAISAMGASNQPQHF. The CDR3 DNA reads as TGTGCCATCAGTGCTATGGGGGCTAGCAATCAGCCCCAGCATTTT.

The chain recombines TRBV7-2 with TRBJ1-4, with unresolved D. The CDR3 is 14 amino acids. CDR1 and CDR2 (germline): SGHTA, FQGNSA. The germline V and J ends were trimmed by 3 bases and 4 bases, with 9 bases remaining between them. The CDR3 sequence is CASSFKGINEKLFF. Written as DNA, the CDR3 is TGTGCCAGCAGCTTTAAAGGGATTAATGAAAAACTGTTTTTT.

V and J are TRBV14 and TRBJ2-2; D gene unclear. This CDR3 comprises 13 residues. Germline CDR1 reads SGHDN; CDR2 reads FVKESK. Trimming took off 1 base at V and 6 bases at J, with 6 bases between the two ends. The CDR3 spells CASSQVGPGELFF. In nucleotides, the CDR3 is TGTGCCAGCAGCCAAGTTGGTCCCGGGGAGCTGTTTTTT.

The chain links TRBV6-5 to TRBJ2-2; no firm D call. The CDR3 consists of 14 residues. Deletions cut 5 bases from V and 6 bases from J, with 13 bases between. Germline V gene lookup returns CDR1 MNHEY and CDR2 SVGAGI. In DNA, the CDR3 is TGTGCCAGCAGTCTAAGACGGCTGTCCGGGGAGCTGTTTTTT. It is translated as CASSLRRLSGELFF.

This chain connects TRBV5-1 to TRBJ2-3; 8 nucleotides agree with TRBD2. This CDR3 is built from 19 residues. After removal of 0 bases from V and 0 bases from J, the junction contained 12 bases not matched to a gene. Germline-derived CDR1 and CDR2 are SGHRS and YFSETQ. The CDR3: CASSLGVSGGISSTDTQYF. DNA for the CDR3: TGCGCCAGCAGCTTGGGAGTGAGCGGGGGAATCTCTAGCACAGATACGCAGTATTTT.

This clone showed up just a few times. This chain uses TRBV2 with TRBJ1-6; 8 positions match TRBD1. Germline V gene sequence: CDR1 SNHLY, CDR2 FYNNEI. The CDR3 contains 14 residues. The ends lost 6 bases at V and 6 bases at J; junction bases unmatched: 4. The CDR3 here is CASSRDRGNSPLHF. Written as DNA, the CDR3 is TGTGCCAGCAGCCGCGACAGGGGTAATTCACCCCTCCACTTT.

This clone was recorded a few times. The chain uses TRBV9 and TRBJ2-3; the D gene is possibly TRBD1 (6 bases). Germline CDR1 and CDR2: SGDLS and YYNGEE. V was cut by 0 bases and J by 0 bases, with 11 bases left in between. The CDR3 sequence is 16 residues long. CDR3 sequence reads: CASSVGRQASTDTQYF. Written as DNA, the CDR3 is TGTGCCAGCAGCGTAGGCCGACAGGCTAGCACAGATACGCAGTATTTT.

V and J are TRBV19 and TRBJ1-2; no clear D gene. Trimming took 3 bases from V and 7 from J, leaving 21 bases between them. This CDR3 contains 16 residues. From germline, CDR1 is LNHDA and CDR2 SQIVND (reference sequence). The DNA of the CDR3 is TGTGCCAGTAGTATCTCAGGAGGATCACTTGCAAGTGGCTACACCTTC. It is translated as CASSISGGSLASGYTF.

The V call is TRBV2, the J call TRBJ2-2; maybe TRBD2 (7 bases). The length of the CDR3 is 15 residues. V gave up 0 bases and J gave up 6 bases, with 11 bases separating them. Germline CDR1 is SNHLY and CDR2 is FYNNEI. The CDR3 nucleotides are TGTGCCAGCAGTGAAGCGGGGGGGCGGTCCGGGGAGCTGTTTTTT. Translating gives CASSEAGGRSGELFF.

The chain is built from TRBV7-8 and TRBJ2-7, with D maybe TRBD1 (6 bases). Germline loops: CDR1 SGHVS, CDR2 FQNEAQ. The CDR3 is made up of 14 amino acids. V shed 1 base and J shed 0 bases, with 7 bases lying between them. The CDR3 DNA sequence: TGTGCCAGCAGCTTAGTGGACAGCTCCTACGAGCAGTACTTC. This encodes CASSLVDSSYEQYF. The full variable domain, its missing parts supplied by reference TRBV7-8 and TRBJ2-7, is GAGVSQSPRYKVAKRGQDVALRCDPISGHVSLFWYQQALGQGPEFLTYFQNEAQLDKSGLPSDRFFAERPEGSVSTLKIQRTQQEDSAVYLCASSLVDSSYEQYFGPGTRLTVT.

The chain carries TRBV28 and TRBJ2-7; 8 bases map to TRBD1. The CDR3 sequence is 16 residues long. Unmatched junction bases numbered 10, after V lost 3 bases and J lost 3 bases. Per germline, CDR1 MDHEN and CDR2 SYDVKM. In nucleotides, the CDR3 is TGTGCCAGCAGTTTTTTGTTTGGGACAGGAGGCTACGAGCAGTACTTC. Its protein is CASSFLFGTGGYEQYF.

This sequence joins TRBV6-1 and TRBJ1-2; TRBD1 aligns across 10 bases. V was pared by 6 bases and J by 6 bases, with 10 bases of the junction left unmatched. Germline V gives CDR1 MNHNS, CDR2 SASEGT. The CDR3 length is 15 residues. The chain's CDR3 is CASSLTGQGDHGYTF. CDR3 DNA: TGTGCCAGCAGCCTTACTGGACAGGGGGACCATGGCTACACCTTC.

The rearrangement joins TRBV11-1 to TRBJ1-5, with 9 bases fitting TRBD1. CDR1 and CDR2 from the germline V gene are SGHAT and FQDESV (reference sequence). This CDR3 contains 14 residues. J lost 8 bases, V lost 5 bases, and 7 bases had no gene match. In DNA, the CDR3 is TGTGCCAGCAGCCCAGGACAGGGGCGTGAGCCCCAGCATTTT. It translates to CASSPGQGREPQHF.

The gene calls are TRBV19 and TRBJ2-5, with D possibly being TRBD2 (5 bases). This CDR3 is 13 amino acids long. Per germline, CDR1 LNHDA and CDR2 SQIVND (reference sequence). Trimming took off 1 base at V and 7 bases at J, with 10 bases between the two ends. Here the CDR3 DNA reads TGTGCCAGTAGTATAGCAGGCGCGGGGACCCAGTACTTC. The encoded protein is CASSIAGAGTQYF. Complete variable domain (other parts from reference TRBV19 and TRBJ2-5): DGGITQSPKYLFRKEGQNVTLSCEQNLNHDAMYWYRQDPGQGLRLIYYSQIVNDFQKGDIAEGYSVSREKKESFPLTVTSAQKNPTAFYLCASSIAGAGTQYFGPGTRLLVL.

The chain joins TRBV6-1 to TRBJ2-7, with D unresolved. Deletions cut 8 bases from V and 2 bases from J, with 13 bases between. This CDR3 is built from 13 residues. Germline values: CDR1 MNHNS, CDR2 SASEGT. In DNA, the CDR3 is TGTGCCAGCCGAGGACCGAGGACCTACGAGCAGTACTTC. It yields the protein CASRGPRTYEQYF.

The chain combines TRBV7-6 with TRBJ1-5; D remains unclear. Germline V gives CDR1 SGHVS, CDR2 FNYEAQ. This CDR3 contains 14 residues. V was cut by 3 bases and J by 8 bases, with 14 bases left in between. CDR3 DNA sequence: TGTGCCAGCAGCTTGACAACAGTCGGCGAGCCCCAGCATTTT. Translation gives CASSLTTVGEPQHF.

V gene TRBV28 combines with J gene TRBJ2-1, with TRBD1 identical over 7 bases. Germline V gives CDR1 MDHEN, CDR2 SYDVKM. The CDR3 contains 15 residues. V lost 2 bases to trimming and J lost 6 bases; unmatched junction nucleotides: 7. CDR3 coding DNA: TGTGCCAGCAGTTTAGTGAGGGGGCTTGTCAATGAGCAGTTCTTC. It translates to CASSLVRGLVNEQFF.

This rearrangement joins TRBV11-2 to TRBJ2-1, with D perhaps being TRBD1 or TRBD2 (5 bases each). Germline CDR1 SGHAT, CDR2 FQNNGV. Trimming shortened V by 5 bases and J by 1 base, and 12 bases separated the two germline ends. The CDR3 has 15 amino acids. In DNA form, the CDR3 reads TGTGCCAGCAGCCACGGGACGCAGTCCTACAATGAGCAGTTCTTC. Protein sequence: CASSHGTQSYNEQFF.

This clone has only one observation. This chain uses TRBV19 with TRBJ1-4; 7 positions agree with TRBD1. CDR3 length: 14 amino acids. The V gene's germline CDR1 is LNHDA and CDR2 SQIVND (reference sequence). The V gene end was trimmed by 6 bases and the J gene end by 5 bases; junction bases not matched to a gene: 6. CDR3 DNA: TGTGCCAGTAGCGACAGGGCTGGGAATGAAAAACTGTTTTTT. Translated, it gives CASSDRAGNEKLFF.

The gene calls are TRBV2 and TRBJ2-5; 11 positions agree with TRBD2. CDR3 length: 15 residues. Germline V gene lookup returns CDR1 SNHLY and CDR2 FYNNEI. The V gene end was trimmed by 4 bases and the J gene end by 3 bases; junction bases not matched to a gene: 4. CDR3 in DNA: TGTGCCAGCAGTGCTAGCGGGGGGTTTGAAGAGACCCAGTACTTC. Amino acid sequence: CASSASGGFEETQYF.

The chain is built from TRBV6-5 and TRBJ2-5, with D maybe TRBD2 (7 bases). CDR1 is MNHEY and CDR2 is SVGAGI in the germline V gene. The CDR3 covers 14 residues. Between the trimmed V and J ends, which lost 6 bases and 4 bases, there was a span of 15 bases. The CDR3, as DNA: TGTGCCAGCAGCACTGAGGGGGGGAGAGAGACCCAGTACTTC. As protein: CASSTEGGRETQYF.

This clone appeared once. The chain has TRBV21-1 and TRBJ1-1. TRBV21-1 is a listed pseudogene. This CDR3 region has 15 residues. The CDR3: CASSKKGSVCTEAFF. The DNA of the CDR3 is TGTGCCAGCAGCAAAAAGGGGAGTGTTTGCACTGAAGCTTTCTTT.

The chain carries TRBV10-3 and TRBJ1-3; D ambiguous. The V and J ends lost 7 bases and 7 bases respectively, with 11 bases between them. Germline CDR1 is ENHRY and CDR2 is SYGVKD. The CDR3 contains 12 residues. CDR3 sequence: CAITGSENTIYF. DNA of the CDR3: TGTGCCATCACGGGGTCGGAGAACACCATATATTTT.

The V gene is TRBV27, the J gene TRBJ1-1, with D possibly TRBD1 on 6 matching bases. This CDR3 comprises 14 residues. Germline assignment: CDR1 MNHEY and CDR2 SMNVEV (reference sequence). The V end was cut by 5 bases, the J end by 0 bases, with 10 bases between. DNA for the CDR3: TGTGCCAGCAGTCTGGGGACAATGAACACTGAAGCTTTCTTT. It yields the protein CASSLGTMNTEAFF.